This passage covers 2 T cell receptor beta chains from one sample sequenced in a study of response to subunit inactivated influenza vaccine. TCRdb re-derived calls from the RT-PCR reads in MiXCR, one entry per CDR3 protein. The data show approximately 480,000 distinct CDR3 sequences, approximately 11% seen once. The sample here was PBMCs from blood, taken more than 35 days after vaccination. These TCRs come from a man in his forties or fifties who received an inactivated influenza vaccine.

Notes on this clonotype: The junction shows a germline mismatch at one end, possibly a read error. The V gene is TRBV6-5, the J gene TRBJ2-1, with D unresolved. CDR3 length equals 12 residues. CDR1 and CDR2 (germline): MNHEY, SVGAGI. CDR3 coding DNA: TGTGCCAGCAGTTACTTAGGTCGTGAGCAGTCCTTC. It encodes CASSYLGREQSF.

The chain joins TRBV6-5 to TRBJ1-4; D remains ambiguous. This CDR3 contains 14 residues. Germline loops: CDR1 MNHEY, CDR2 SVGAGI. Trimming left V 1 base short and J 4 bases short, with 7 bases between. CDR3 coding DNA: TGTGCCAGCAGTTACTGGGTCGGTAATGAAAAACTGTTTTTT. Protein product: CASSYWVGNEKLFF.